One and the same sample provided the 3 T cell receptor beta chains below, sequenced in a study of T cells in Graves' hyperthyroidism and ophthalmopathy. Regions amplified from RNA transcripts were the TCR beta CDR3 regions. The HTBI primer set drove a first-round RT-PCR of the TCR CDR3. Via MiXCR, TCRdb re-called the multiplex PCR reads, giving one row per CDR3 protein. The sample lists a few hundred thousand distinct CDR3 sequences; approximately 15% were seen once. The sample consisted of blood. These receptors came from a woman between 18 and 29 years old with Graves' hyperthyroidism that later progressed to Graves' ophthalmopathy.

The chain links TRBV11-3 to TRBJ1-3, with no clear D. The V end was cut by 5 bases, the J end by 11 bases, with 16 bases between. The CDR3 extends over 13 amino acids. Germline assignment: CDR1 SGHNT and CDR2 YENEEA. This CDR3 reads CASSLTGVGPIYF. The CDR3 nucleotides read TGTGCCAGCAGCCTAACTGGAGTTGGCCCCATATATTTT.

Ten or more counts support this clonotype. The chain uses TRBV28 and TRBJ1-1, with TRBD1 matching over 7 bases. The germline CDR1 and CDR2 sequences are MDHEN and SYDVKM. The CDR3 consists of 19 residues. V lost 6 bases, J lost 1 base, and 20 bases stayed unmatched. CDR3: CASSPVRYTQGPSNTEAFF. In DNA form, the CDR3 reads TGTGCCAGCAGCCCCGTCCGGTACACACAGGGGCCTTCGAACACTGAAGCTTTCTTT.

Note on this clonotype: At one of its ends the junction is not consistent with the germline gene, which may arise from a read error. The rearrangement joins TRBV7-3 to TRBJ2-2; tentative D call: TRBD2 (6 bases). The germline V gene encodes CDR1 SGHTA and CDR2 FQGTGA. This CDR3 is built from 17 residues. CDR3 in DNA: TGTGCCAGCAGATTAATTCCGCGCGGGATACGGGCCGGGGAGCTGTTTTTT. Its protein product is CASRLIPRGIRAGELFF.